Below, one T cell receptor beta chain is given with its context. Its antigen is not identified. This entry comes from a study of cytomegalovirus exposure and HLA in healthy donors. Overall study findings and caveats: Despite most TCR sequences being rare, some public TCRs occurred in many donors. In a later analysis, first-cohort TCR clusters were found to tend to co-occur in the 130 or so validation repertoires. Associated with cytomegalovirus, according to the listing, were 170 or so TCR beta chains.

The data were produced by immunoSEQ multiplex PCR, yet TCRdb's version contains in-frame clones alone and is incomplete. The repertoire consists of over 150,000 clones, with around 88% occurring once and the leading ten covering approximately 20%. This CDR3 has 13 residues. Germline lookup yields CDR1 SGHAT and CDR2 FQNNGV. The trim removed 7 bases at V and 2 bases at J, leaving 3 bases unmatched. The V gene is TRBV11-2, the J gene TRBJ2-7, with 9 bases identical to TRBD2. The sample taken for sequencing was PBMCs. This receptor was obtained from a man between 18 and 29 years old in good health and CMV-seropositive. In nucleotides, the CDR3 is TGTGCCAGCACTAGGACTAGCGCCTACGAGCAGTACTTC. Protein: CASTRTSAYEQYF.